This entry describes one T cell receptor beta chain. The data stem from a study of blood T cell repertoires in COVID-19. Study-level background: Samples of COVID-19 (acute and convalescent) were obtained from the United States, Italy and Spain. T cells, B-cell-depleted T cells, or PBMCs supplied cDNA or gDNA.

Assay used: immunoSEQ multiplex PCR; TCRdb lists only in-frame clones, some missing. This sample has 92,000 or so clones, with about nine tenths found just once. CDR3 length equals 15 residues. The ends lost 5 bases at V and 3 bases at J; junction bases unmatched: 5. The germline CDR1 and CDR2 sequences are SEHNR and FQNEAQ (reference sequence). Material for sequencing was peripheral blood. The rearrangement links TRBV7-9 to TRBJ1-2; the match to TRBD1 covers 11 bases. The origin of this receptor is a man aged 55 to 70 with acute or convalescent COVID-19. CDR3 DNA sequence: TGTGCCAGCAGCAATAGGGACAGGGGGTACTATGGCTACACCTTC. Its translation: CASSNRDRGYYGYTF.